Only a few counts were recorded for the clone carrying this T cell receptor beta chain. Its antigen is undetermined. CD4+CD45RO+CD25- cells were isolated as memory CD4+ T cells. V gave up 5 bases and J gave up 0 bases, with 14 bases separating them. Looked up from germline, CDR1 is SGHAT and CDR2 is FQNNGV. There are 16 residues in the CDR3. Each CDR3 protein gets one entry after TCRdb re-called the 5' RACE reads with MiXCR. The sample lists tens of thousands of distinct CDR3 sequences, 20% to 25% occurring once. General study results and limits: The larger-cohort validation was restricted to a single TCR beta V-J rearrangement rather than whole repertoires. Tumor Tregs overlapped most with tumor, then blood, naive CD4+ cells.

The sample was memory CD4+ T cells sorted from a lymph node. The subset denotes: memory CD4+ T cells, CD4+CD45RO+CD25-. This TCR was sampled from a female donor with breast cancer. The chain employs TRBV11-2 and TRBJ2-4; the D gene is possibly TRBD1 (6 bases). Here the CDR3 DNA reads TGTGCCAGCAGCCAACGGACAGCCCTAGCCAAAAACATTCAGTACTTC. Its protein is CASSQRTALAKNIQYF.